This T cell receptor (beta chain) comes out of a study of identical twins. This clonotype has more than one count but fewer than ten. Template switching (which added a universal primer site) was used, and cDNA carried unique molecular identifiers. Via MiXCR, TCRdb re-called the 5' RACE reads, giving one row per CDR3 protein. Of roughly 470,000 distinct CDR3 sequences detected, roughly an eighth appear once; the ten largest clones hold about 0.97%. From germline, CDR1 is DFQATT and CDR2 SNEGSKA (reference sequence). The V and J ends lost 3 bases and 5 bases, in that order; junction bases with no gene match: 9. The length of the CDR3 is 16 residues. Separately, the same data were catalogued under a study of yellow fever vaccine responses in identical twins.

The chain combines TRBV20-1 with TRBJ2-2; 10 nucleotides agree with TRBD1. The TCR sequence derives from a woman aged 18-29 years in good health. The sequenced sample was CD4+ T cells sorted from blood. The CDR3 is CSARGDRGSGTGELFF. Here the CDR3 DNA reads TGCAGTGCTAGGGGGGACAGGGGAAGTGGAACCGGGGAGCTGTTTTTT.